Included here is one T cell receptor (beta chain) sequence, with context. Its cognate antigen is unknown. This record belongs to a study of CD8+ T cells in alopecia areata. Study-level background: Each day, treated patients took oral tofacitinib twice, at 5 to 10 mg per dose.

Study-level findings and limits: In lesional scalp, particularly from alopecia totalis/universalis, clonality was higher than in normal scalp.

Following extraction, RNA underwent reverse transcription to cDNA, which served as the sequencing template. Assay used: immunoSEQ multiplex PCR; TCRdb lists only in-frame clones, some missing. This sample has 150,000 to 200,000 clones, with roughly 62% found just once. Treatment denoted: oral pan-JAK inhibitor, 5-10 mg twice daily. PBMCs served as the source from which CD4+ and CD8+ T cells were sorted. The CDR3 length is 15 residues. The V gene's germline CDR1 is MNHEY and CDR2 SMNVEV (reference sequence). V shed 0 bases and J shed 4 bases, with 12 bases lying between them. The chain combines TRBV27 with TRBJ1-1, with unresolved D. The sequence came from a human donor with alopecia areata. Sequencing was performed on CD8+ T cells sorted from blood, taken at week 24, from a patient treated with tofacitinib. DNA for the CDR3: TGTGCCAGCAGTTTATCTGGGTTGGTGGGCACTGAAGCTTTCTTT. Translation gives CASSLSGLVGTEAFF.